The clone carrying this T cell receptor beta chain has a handful of counts. Its antigen is not identified. The entry originates in a study of CD8 T cells in ankylosing spondylitis. Quantitative 5'-RACE was performed with molecular barcodes, and it yielded the TCR beta libraries. TCRdb fed the 5' RACE reads into MiXCR, producing one record per CDR3 protein. In the table there are fewer than 500,000 distinct CDR3 sequences, around 24% of which are singletons. Study results and caveats: CD8+ disease-linked clones were present at relatively low frequencies in blood. Typical of ankylosing spondylitis blood, it appeared, was a TCR beta motif of eight highly homologous variants. From matched ankylosing spondylitis synovial fluid, disease-linked clones were reportedly recovered at significantly enriched levels. Reports of some motif variants in reactive arthritis synovial fluid and blood predate this one.

Germline lookup yields CDR1 LNHDA and CDR2 SQIVND (reference sequence). Germline trimming cut 6 bases from V and 5 bases from J; bases unmatched to any gene: 5. There are 14 residues in the CDR3. The source material was blood, either unsorted or a sorted T cell fraction (not recorded which). V is TRBV19 and J is TRBJ2-2, with TRBD1 matching 8 bases. The clonotype originates from a male donor with ankylosing spondylitis. The chain's CDR3 is CASSGTGRTGELFF. Written as DNA, the CDR3 is TGTGCCAGTAGCGGGACAGGTCGGACCGGGGAGCTGTTTTTT. The full variable domain, its missing parts supplied by reference TRBV19 and TRBJ2-2, is DGGITQSPKYLFRKEGQNVTLSCEQNLNHDAMYWYRQDPGQGLRLIYYSQIVNDFQKGDIAEGYSVSREKKESFPLTVTSAQKNPTAFYLCASSGTGRTGELFFGEGSRLTVL.